This T cell receptor beta chain was captured by sequencing in a study of blood T cell repertoires in COVID-19. The germline V gene encodes CDR1 MNHEY and CDR2 SVGAGI. With 5 bases removed from V and 4 bases from J, the gap between germline ends came to 14 bases. The CDR3 is 14 residues long. TCRdb's table, derived via immunoSEQ multiplex PCR, lists solely in-frame clones and lacks some. The sample shows about 180,000 clones, around 85% of them seen only once. Sequencing was performed on peripheral blood. The V gene is TRBV6-5, the J gene TRBJ1-2; tentative D call: TRBD1 (5 bases). The source is a man aged 45-60 years with active or convalescent COVID-19. Here the CDR3 DNA reads TGTGCCAGCAGTCAGACAGAAACCACCTATGGCTACACCTTC. It translates to CASSQTETTYGYTF.